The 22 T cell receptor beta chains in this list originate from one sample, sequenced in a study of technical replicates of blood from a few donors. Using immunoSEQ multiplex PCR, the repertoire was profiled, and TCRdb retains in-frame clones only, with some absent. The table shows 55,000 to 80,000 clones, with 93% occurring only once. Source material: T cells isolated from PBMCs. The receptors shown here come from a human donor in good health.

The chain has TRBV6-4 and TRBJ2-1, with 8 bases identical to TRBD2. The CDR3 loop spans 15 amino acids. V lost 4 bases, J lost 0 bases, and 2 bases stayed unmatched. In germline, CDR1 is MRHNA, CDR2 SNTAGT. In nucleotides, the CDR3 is TGTGCCAGCAGTGCCAGCGGGGGCTCCTACAATGAGCAGTTCTTC. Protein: CASSASGGSYNEQFF.

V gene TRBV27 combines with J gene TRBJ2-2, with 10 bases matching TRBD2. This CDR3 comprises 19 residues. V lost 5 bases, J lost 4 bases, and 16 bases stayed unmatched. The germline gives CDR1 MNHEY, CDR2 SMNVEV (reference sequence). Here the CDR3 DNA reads TGTGCCAGCAGTACCCGGGCCCCCTACGGACTAGCGGCCACCGGGGAGCTGTTTTTT. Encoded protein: CASSTRAPYGLAATGELFF.

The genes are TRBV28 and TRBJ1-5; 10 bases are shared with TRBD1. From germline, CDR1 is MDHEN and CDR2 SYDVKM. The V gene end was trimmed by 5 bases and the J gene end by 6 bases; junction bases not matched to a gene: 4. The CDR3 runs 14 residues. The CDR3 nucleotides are TGTGCCAGCAGTCTCCGACAGGGGGCTCAGCCCCAGCATTTT. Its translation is CASSLRQGAQPQHF.

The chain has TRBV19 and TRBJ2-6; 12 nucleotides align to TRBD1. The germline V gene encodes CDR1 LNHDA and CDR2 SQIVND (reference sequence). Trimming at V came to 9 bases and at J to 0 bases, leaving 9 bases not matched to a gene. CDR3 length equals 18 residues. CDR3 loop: CASGTGGVFYSGANVLTF. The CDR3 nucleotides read TGTGCCAGCGGGACAGGGGGCGTTTTTTACTCTGGGGCCAACGTCCTGACTTTC.

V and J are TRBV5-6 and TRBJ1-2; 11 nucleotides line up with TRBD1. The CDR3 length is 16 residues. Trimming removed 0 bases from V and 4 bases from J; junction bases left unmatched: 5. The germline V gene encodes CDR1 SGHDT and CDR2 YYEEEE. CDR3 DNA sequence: TGTGCCAGCAGCTTGGAAGGGACAGGGGGTCTCTATGGCTACACCTTC. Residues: CASSLEGTGGLYGYTF.

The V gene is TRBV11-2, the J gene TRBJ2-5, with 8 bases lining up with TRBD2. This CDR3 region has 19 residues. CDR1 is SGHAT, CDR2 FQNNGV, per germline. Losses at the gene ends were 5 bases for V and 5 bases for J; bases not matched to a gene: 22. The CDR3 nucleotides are TGTGCCAGCAGCCCCAAGAGTAGTTGGGCCGGGGGGGCATCGGAGACCCAGTACTTC. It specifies CASSPKSSWAGGASETQYF. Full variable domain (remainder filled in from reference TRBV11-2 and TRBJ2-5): EAGVAQSPRYKIIEKRQSVAFWCNPISGHATLYWYQQILGQGPKLLIQFQNNGVVDDSQLPKDRFSAERLKGVDSTLKIQPAKLEDSAVYLCASSPKSSWAGGASETQYFGPGTRLLVL.

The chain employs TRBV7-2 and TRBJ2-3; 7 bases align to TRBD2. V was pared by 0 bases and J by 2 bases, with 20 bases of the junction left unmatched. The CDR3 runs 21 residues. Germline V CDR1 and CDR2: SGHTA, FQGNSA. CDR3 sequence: CASSLAPVRAARRETTDTQYF. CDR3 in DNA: TGTGCCAGCAGCTTAGCACCAGTGCGGGCAGCCAGGCGGGAGACCACAGATACGCAGTATTTT.

The CDR3 protein is CASSFIAGDSRPQHF. The CDR3 region has the DNA TGTGCCAGCAGTTTTATAGCAGGGGATTCGCGGCCCCAGCATTTT. The V and J genes are TRBV6-6 and TRBJ1-5; TRBD1 might be the D (6 bases). Trimming cost V 4 bases and J 9 bases, with 19 bases left between them. The germline V gene encodes CDR1 MNHNY and CDR2 SVGAGI (reference sequence). The CDR3 length is 15 residues.

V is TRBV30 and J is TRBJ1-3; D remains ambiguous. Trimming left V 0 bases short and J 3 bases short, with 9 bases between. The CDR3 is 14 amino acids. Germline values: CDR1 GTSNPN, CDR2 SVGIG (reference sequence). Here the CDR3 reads CAWSVLRGGNTIYF. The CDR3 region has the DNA TGTGCCTGGAGTGTACTCAGAGGTGGAAACACCATATATTTT.

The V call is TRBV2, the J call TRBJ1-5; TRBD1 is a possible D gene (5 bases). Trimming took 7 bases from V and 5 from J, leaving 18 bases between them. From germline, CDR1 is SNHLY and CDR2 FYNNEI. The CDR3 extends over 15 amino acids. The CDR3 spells CASMVSTERDQPQHF. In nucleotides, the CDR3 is TGTGCCAGCATGGTTTCGACAGAAAGGGATCAGCCCCAGCATTTT.

The CDR3 DNA reads as TGTGCCAGCAGCGTTCGGACAGGGGTCTACAATGAGCAGTTCTTC. This translates into CASSVRTGVYNEQFF. This chain uses TRBV9 with TRBJ2-1, with TRBD1 matching over 9 bases. The CDR3 is made up of 15 amino acids. Per germline, CDR1 SGDLS and CDR2 YYNGEE. Trimming removed 2 bases from V and 3 bases from J; junction bases left unmatched: 3.

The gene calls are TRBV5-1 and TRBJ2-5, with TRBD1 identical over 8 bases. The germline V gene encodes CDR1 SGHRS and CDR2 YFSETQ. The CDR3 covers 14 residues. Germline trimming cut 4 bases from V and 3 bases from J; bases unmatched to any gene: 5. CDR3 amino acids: CASSVGQGKETQYF. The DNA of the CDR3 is TGCGCCAGCAGCGTCGGACAGGGCAAAGAGACCCAGTACTTC. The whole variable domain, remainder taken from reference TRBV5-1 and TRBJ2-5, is KAGVTQTPRYLIKTRGQQVTLSCSPISGHRSVSWYQQTPGQGLQFLFEYFSETQRNKGNFPGRFSGRQFSNSRSEMNVSTLELGDSALYLCASSVGQGKETQYFGPGTRLLVL.

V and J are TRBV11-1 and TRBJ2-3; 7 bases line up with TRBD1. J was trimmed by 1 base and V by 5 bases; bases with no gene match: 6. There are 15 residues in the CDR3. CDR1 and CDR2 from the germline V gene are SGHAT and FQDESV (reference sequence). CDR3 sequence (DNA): TGTGCCAGCAGCGCCGGACAGGCGGGCACAGATACGCAGTATTTT. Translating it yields CASSAGQAGTDTQYF.

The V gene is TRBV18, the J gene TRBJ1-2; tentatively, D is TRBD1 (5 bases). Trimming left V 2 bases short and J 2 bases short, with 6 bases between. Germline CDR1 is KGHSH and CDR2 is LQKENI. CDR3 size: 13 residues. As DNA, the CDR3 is TGTGCCAGCTCACCAGGGGGGAACTATGGCTACACCTTC. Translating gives CASSPGGNYGYTF.

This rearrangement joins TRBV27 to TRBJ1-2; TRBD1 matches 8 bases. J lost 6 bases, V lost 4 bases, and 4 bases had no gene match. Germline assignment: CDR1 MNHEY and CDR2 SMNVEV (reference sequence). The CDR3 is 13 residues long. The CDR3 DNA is TGTGCCAGCAGTTCGGACAGGGTTAATGGCTACACCTTC. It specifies CASSSDRVNGYTF.

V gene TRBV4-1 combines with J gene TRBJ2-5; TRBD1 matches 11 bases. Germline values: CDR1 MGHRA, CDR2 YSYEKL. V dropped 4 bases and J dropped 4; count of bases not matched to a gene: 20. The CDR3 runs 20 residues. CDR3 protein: CASSRAGTGGRADRAETQYF. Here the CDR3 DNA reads TGCGCCAGCAGCCGGGCCGGGACAGGGGGACGGGCCGACCGGGCAGAGACCCAGTACTTC.

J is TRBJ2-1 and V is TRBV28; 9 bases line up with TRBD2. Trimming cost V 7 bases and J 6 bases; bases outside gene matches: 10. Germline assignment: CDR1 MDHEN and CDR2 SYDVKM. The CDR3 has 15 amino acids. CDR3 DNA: TGTGCCAGCACCCCTACTAGCGGGTCTGTCAATGAGCAGTTCTTC. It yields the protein CASTPTSGSVNEQFF.

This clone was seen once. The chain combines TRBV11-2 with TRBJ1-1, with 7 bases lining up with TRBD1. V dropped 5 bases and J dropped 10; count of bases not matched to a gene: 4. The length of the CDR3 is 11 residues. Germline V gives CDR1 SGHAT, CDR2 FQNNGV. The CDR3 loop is CASSARQGAFF. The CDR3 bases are TGTGCCAGCAGCGCCAGACAGGGAGCTTTCTTT.

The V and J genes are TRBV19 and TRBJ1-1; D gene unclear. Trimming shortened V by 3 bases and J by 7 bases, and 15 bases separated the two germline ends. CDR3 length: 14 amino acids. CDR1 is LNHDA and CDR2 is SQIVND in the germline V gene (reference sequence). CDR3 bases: TGTGCCAGTAGTATTTGGGGTGGGGAGGATGAAGCTTTCTTT. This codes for CASSIWGGEDEAFF.

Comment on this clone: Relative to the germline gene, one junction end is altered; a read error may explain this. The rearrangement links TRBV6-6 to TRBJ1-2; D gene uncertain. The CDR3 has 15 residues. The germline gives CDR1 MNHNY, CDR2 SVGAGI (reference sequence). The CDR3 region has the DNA TGTGCCAGCAGGTACTCATCTAATAGCTACTATGGCTACACCTTC. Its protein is CASRYSSNSYYGYTF.

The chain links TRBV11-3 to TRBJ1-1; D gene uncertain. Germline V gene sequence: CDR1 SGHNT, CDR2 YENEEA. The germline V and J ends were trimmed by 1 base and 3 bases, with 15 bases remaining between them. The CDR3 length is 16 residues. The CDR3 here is CASSLGVPRGDTEAFF. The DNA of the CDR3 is TGTGCCAGCAGCTTAGGTGTGCCGAGAGGCGACACTGAAGCTTTCTTT.

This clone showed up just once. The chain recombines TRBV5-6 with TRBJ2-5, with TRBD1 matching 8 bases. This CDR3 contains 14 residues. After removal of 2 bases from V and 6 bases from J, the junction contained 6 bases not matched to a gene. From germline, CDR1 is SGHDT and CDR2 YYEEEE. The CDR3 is CASSFRQGAQTQYF. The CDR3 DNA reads TGTGCCAGCAGCTTCCGGCAGGGGGCACAGACCCAGTACTTC. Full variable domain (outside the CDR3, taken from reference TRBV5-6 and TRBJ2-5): DAGVTQSPTHLIKTRGQQVTLRCSPKSGHDTVSWYQQALGQGPQFIFQYYEEEERQRGNFPDRFSGHQFPNYSSELNVNALLLGDSALYLCASSFRQGAQTQYFGPGTRLLVL.